This TCR beta chain is from a study of OX40 agonist ivuxolimab in advanced cancers. At the level of the study: It was ivuxolimab, an agonistic anti-OX40 (CD134) antibody, that patients were treated with.

Germline CDR1 reads MNHNS; CDR2 reads SASEGT. The J segment lost 6 bases and the V segment lost 0 bases, leaving 9 bases of the junction unmatched. There are 17 residues in the CDR3. Overall study results and limits: The work left the antigen specificity of expanded peripheral T cells undetermined. CD8+ T cells were the subset that, on average, had more expanded clones than CD4+.

A note on this clone: Its antigen is unknown.

The assay was immunoSEQ multiplex PCR, and TCRdb's table has in-frame clones only and misses some. The data contain over 65,000 clones, roughly 90% of them singletons. The gene calls are TRBV6-1 and TRBJ1-5, with 9 bases lining up with TRBD1. Sequencing was performed on CD4+ or CD8+ T cells sorted from blood, taken in a trial of the OX40 agonist ivuxolimab. This receptor was identified in an adult with an advanced solid tumor such as melanoma, head and neck, liver or kidney cancer. As DNA, the CDR3 is TGTGCCAGCAGTGAAGCGCTAGGGGACAGGGTGGGTCAGCCCCAGCATTTT. Its translation is CASSEALGDRVGQPQHF.